Below, 11 T cell receptor beta chains from the same sample are listed, as sequenced in a study of identical twins' blood T cells. TCRdb itself ran the 5' RACE reads through MiXCR, one entry per CDR3 protein. The sample yields 350,000 to 450,000 distinct CDR3 sequences, 28% seen once. The sample taken for sequencing was PBMCs. The origin of the receptors is a woman aged 18-50 years in good health.

This clonotype was counted only a few times. The J gene is TRBJ2-1, the V gene TRBV6-2 or TRBV6-3; 7 bases map to TRBD2. Losses at the gene ends were 7 bases for V and 5 bases for J; bases not matched to a gene: 5. Germline CDR1 MNHEY, CDR2 SVGEGT. The CDR3 consists of 13 residues. The CDR3 DNA reads as TGTGCCAGCAAGGCTAGCGGAAACAATGAGCAGTTCTTC. It is translated as CASKASGNNEQFF.

The chain uses TRBV20-1 and TRBJ2-1, with 10 nucleotides matching TRBD1. This CDR3 is built from 16 residues. Germline CDR1 is DFQATT and CDR2 is SNEGSKA (reference sequence). Germline trimming cut 5 bases from V and 8 bases from J; bases unmatched to any gene: 15. The CDR3, as DNA: TGCAGTGCTGGCATTTTGAGCCGGGACAGGGGCGATGAGCAGTTCTTC. This codes for CSAGILSRDRGDEQFF.

For this clonotype: A much larger clonotype is one base distant, so this may be a read error. Here the CDR3 omits its conserved ending phenylalanine or tryptophan, so a read error is the likely source. The V and J genes are TRBV20-1 and TRBJ1-2; D not certain. The CDR3 sequence is 14 residues long. The germline V and J ends were trimmed by 4 bases and 5 bases, with 17 bases remaining between them. In germline, CDR1 is DFQATT, CDR2 SNEGSKA (reference sequence). The CDR3 protein is CSANGFEISYGYTL. CDR3 DNA sequence: TGCAGTGCTAACGGGTTCGAGATCAGTTATGGCTACACCCTC.

The chain couples TRBV12-3 or TRBV12-4 to TRBJ1-5; 10 bases line up with TRBD1. The length of the CDR3 is 14 residues. V lost 5 bases and J lost 7; bases outside the gene matches: 5. CDR3 in DNA: TGTGCCAGCAGTCCAGGACAGGGGGAGCAGCCCCAGCATTTT. Encoded protein: CASSPGQGEQPQHF.

This clonotype was recorded a few times. This rearrangement joins TRBV6-5 to TRBJ1-2, with D uncertain. V gave up 4 bases and J gave up 8 bases, with 20 bases separating them. The CDR3 is 15 amino acids. Germline V lookup: CDR1 MNHEY, CDR2 SVGAGI. In DNA form, the CDR3 reads TGTGCCAGCAGTTCTTCATCCGCGTACTTTGGCGGCTACACCTTC. It encodes CASSSSSAYFGGYTF.

There are a few counts of this clonotype. V and J are TRBV20-1 and TRBJ1-5, with D possibly matching TRBD1 (5 bases). CDR3 size: 13 residues. The germline V gene has CDR1 DFQATT and CDR2 SNEGSKA (reference sequence). Trimming shortened V by 0 bases and J by 3 bases, and 6 bases separated the two germline ends. The CDR3 region has the DNA TGCAGTGCTAGAGAGACAGTCAATCAGCCCCAGCATTTT. Its translation is CSARETVNQPQHF.

This clonotype occurred a few times. This rearrangement joins TRBV18 to TRBJ2-2; a possible D gene is TRBD1 (6 bases). The V gene's germline CDR1 is KGHSH and CDR2 LQKENI. V was cut by 5 bases and J by 1 base, with 11 bases left in between. This CDR3 has 15 residues. This CDR3 reads CASSSRGLNTGELFF. The CDR3, as DNA: TGTGCCAGCTCATCCAGGGGTCTGAACACCGGGGAGCTGTTTTTT.

Remarks on this clonotype: A clone one base away is much larger, so this may be a read error. Written as DNA, the CDR3 is TGTGCCAGCGGCGTCCGGGCGAACACCGGGGAGCTGTTTTTT. This encodes CASGVRANTGELFF. The J gene is TRBJ2-2, the V gene TRBV9; no clear D gene. The germline V gene encodes CDR1 SGDLS and CDR2 YYNGEE. CDR3 length equals 14 residues.

This chain connects TRBV7-8 to TRBJ2-3; weak D call: TRBD2 (6 bases). The CDR3 length is 16 residues. Trimming removed 1 base at V and 2 bases at J, with 13 bases between. Germline CDR1 SGHVS, CDR2 FQNEAQ. The CDR3 spells CASSLGGSGLTDTQYF. DNA for the CDR3: TGTGCCAGCAGCTTAGGGGGTAGCGGTCTCACAGATACGCAGTATTTT.

The rearrangement uses TRBV11-3 and TRBJ1-1; 10 bases are shared with TRBD1. CDR3 length: 14 amino acids. V trimming: 5 bases; J trimming: 10 bases; junction bases outside the gene matches: 10. Germline V gives CDR1 SGHNT, CDR2 YENEEA. The CDR3 DNA sequence: TGTGCCAGCAGCCCCTCAACCCGACAGGGGGCAGCTTTCTTT. Protein sequence: CASSPSTRQGAAFF.

The chain joins TRBV5-1 to TRBJ2-3; no reliable D call. The CDR3 spans 16 residues. V shed 4 bases and J shed 4 bases, with 19 bases lying between them. Germline CDR1 and CDR2: SGHRS and YFSETQ. DNA for the CDR3: TGCGCCAGCAGCCCTGAGACCAGTCTTGGGGCAGATACGCAGTATTTT. Encoded protein: CASSPETSLGADTQYF. Based on the CDR3 plus reference TRBV5-1 and TRBJ2-3, the full variable domain is KAGVTQTPRYLIKTRGQQVTLSCSPISGHRSVSWYQQTPGQGLQFLFEYFSETQRNKGNFPGRFSGRQFSNSRSEMNVSTLELGDSALYLCASSPETSLGADTQYFGPGTRLTVL.